One sample yielded the 4 T cell receptor beta chains listed below, sequenced in a study of T cells in narcolepsy. Using immunoSEQ multiplex PCR, the repertoire was profiled, and TCRdb retains in-frame clones only, with some absent. The sample lists tens of thousands of clones; more than 75% were seen once. The sequenced material came from CD45RA- memory CD4+ T cells from PBMCs. The receptors derive from a human donor with narcolepsy.

DNA for the CDR3: TGTGCCAGCAGTGGGACAGGGAAGGGAAACACCATATATTTT. Its translation: CASSGTGKGNTIYF. The chain recombines TRBV25-1 with TRBJ1-3; 8 nucleotides line up with TRBD1. This CDR3 has 14 amino acids. The V gene's germline CDR1 is MGHDK and CDR2 SYGVNS. Unmatched junction bases numbered 3, after V lost 4 bases and J lost 4 bases. Full variable domain (remainder filled in from reference TRBV25-1 and TRBJ1-3): EADIYQTPRYLVIGTGKKITLECSQTMGHDKMYWYQQDPGMELHLIHYSYGVNSTEKGDLSSESTVSRIRTEHFPLTLESARPSHTSQYLCASSGTGKGNTIYFGEGSWLTVV.

The chain uses TRBV2 and TRBJ2-1, with D possibly being TRBD2 (7 bases). Deletions cut 6 bases from V and 7 bases from J, with 19 bases between. The CDR3 is 15 residues long. Germline loops: CDR1 SNHLY, CDR2 FYNNEI. The CDR3 bases are TGTGCCAGCAGAATGGGCCGGGGGGCTGGGAATGAGCAGTTCTTC. Translating it yields CASRMGRGAGNEQFF.

J is TRBJ1-1 and V is TRBV6-1, with 8 bases that match TRBD1. The CDR3 runs to 14 residues. V was clipped by 1 base and J by 6 bases; unmatched bases: 4. The germline V gene encodes CDR1 MNHNS and CDR2 SASEGT. CDR3 sequence reads: CASSEGQGAPEAFF. CDR3 DNA: TGTGCCAGCAGTGAAGGGCAGGGGGCTCCTGAAGCTTTCTTT.

The chain's CDR3 is CASSIGTGGNINYGYTF. The DNA of the CDR3 is TGTGCCAGCAGCATCGGGACAGGGGGAAACATCAACTATGGCTACACCTTC. The V call is TRBV7-8, the J call TRBJ1-2, with 11 bases that match TRBD1. The V gene end was trimmed by 5 bases and the J gene end by 2 bases; junction bases not matched to a gene: 10. Germline CDR1 and CDR2: SGHVS and FQNEAQ. The CDR3 has 17 residues.